This T cell receptor (beta chain) was captured by sequencing in a study of blood T cell repertoires in COVID-19. Study-wide background: T cells, B-cell-depleted T cells, or PBMCs supplied cDNA or gDNA.

TCRdb's copy holds only in-frame clones and misses some; the assay was immunoSEQ multiplex PCR. The sample has 60,000 or so clones, around 90% seen once; the top ten hold about an eighth. Trimming stripped 0 bases from V and 9 bases from J, with 13 bases between. Germline V gives CDR1 SGHRS, CDR2 YFSETQ. This CDR3 contains 14 residues. The sample comprised peripheral blood. The receptor comes from a man in his 60s with active COVID-19. The chain couples TRBV5-1 to TRBJ2-1; the D gene is possibly TRBD2 (5 bases). The CDR3 protein is CASSLDGSAGEQFF. In nucleotides, the CDR3 is TGCGCCAGCAGCTTGGACGGTAGCGCAGGTGAGCAGTTCTTC.